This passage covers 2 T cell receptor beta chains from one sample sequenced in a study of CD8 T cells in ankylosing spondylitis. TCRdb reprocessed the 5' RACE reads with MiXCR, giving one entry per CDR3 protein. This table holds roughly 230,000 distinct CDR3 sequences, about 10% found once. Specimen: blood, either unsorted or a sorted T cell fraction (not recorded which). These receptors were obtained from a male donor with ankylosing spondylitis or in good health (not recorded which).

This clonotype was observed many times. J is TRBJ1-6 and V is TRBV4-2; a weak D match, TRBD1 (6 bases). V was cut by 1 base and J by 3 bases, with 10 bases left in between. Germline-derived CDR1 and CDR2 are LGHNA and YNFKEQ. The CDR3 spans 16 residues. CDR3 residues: CASSQGAGDYNSPLHF. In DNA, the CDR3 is TGTGCCAGCAGCCAAGGGGCAGGGGACTATAATTCACCCCTCCACTTT.

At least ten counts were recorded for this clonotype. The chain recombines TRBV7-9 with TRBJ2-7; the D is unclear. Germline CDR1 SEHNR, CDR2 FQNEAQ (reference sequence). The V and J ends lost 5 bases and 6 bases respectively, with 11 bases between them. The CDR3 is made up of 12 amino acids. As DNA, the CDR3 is TGTGCCAGCAGCCATACGACAAGCGAGCAGTACTTC. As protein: CASSHTTSEQYF.